Listed here are 6 T cell receptor beta chains from one sample, sequenced in a study of T cells in Graves' hyperthyroidism and ophthalmopathy. What was amplified from RNA transcripts were TCR beta CDR3 regions. First-round RT-PCR of the TCR CDR3 relied on the HTBI primer set. TCRdb reprocessed the multiplex PCR reads with MiXCR, giving one entry per CDR3 protein. The sample consists of around 340,000 distinct CDR3 sequences, about 20% of them appearing once. Sample: blood. The receptors were sampled from a woman in her 50s with Graves' hyperthyroidism.

This chain uses TRBV5-1 with TRBJ1-3; D is unresolved. This CDR3 comprises 13 residues. Germline V lookup: CDR1 SGHRS, CDR2 YFSETQ. V was shortened by 5 bases and J by 4 bases, with 10 bases between the two germline ends. The CDR3 DNA reads TGCGCCAGCAGAACGGGGTACGGAAACACCATATATTTT. Amino acid sequence: CASRTGYGNTIYF. The variable domain in full, with the rest retrieved from reference TRBV5-1 and TRBJ1-3, is KAGVTQTPRYLIKTRGQQVTLSCSPISGHRSVSWYQQTPGQGLQFLFEYFSETQRNKGNFPGRFSGRQFSNSRSEMNVSTLELGDSALYLCASRTGYGNTIYFGEGSWLTVV.

In this sample, this clonotype turned up many times. The V call is TRBV2, the J call TRBJ2-3, with a tentative D call TRBD2 (5 bases). With 10 bases removed from V and 6 bases from J, the gap between germline ends came to 14 bases. In germline, CDR1 is SNHLY, CDR2 FYNNEI. The CDR3 consists of 12 residues. DNA for the CDR3: TGTGCCACCCCTCGAGGGCAGGATACGCAGTATTTT. Its translation: CATPRGQDTQYF.

The rearrangement links TRBV20-1 to TRBJ2-1, with 11 bases aligning to TRBD2. The CDR3 consists of 14 residues. V lost 6 bases and J lost 6; bases outside the gene matches: 7. The germline gives CDR1 DFQATT, CDR2 SNEGSKA (reference sequence). DNA for the CDR3: TGCAGTGCACCGGGACTAGCGGTCACCAATGAGCAGTTCTTC. It translates to CSAPGLAVTNEQFF.

This clonotype has ten or more counts. The rearrangement uses TRBV3-1 and TRBJ1-2; D call uncertain. Germline-derived CDR1 and CDR2 are LGHDT and YNNKEL (reference sequence). The CDR3 consists of 13 residues. V lost 1 base to trimming and J lost 8 bases, with 11 bases between them. The CDR3: CASSQVRGAGYTF. In DNA, the CDR3 is TGTGCCAGCAGCCAAGTCCGGGGAGCCGGCTACACCTTC.

The table lists this clonotype with a few counts. The chain has TRBV29-1 and TRBJ2-1; the D gene is possibly TRBD1 (6 bases). The CDR3 has 14 residues. Looked up from germline, CDR1 is SQVTM and CDR2 is ANQGSEA. The V end lost 3 bases, the J end lost 8 bases, and 17 bases lay between the germline ends. CDR3 DNA: TGCAGCGTTGACGCGGACAGCTCTGGGTATGAGCAGTTCTTC. Protein sequence: CSVDADSSGYEQFF.

This clonotype was observed many times. The chain joins TRBV20-1 to TRBJ2-7; the D gene is possibly TRBD1 (6 bases). Per germline, CDR1 DFQATT and CDR2 SNEGSKA (reference sequence). The CDR3 loop spans 15 amino acids. The V end was cut by 3 bases, the J end by 2 bases, with 17 bases between. The CDR3 nucleotides read TGCAGTGCTAGTAAACAGGGATACGCCACCTACGAGCAGTACTTC. As protein: CSASKQGYATYEQYF.